The rows below give T cell receptor beta chains drawn from one sample of a study of T cell changes during pregnancy in multiple sclerosis. Profiled with immunoSEQ multiplex PCR; TCRdb holds only in-frame clones, not every one. Of about 44,000 clones listed, approximately 96% are singletons. The sample was peripheral blood, taken in the second trimester of pregnancy. The receptors originated from a female donor with multiple sclerosis, enrolled in a pregnancy study. CDR3s include the opening cysteine and the closing phenylalanine or tryptophan. A D gene is named only where the DNA matches it firmly. Clone size is given for some rows only: seen once, a few or many times, or a class if the clone is expanded.

d_gene	v_gene	abundance	j_gene	CDR3nt	CDR3aa
TRBD2	TRBV27	-	TRBJ2-2	TGTGCCAGCAGTAGCGGGCTAGCGGCCAACACCGGGGAGCTGTTTTTT	CASSSGLAANTGELFF
-	TRBV28	-	TRBJ1-2	TGTGCCAGCAGTTTATGGGTGGGCCTCTATGGCTACACCTTC	CASSLWVGLYGYTF
-	TRBV5-1	-	TRBJ1-1	TGCGCCAGCAGCTTGGAATCGGGGAACACTGAAGCTTTCTTT	CASSLESGNTEAFF
TRBD1	TRBV6-5	-	TRBJ2-1	TGTGCCAGCAGAGGGGACAGGGGGAAAGAGCAGTTCTTC	CASRGDRGKEQFF
TRBD1	TRBV18	-	TRBJ2-3	TGTGCCAGCTCACCACCGGACAGGACCACAGATACGCAGTATTTT	CASSPPDRTTDTQYF
TRBD2	TRBV18	-	TRBJ2-3	TGTGCCAGCTCACCAGAGGTAGCGGGTACCACAGATACGCAGTATTTT	CASSPEVAGTTDTQYF
-	TRBV5-4	-	TRBJ1-1	TGTGCCAGCAGCTTGGCCGGGGTATGGGGCACTGAAGCTTTCTTT	CASSLAGVWGTEAFF
-	TRBV2	-	TRBJ1-5	TGTGCCAGCAGTGGACAGAGCAATCAGCCCCAGCATTTT	CASSGQSNQPQHF
-	TRBV13	-	TRBJ2-7	TGTGCCAGCAGCTTAGGCGGTAGGAGCCTTAGCTCCTACGAGCAGTACTTC	CASSLGGRSLSSYEQYF
TRBD1	TRBV2	-	TRBJ2-4	TGTGCCAGCGGGACAGAAAACATTCAGTACTTC	CASGTENIQYF
-	TRBV29-1	once	TRBJ2-1	TGCAGCGTTGAGGAAGGGGCCTACAATGAGCAGTTCTTC	CSVEEGAYNEQFF